The 8 T cell receptor beta chains below all came from one sample that was sequenced in a study of cytomegalovirus exposure and HLA in healthy donors. With 60 Vbeta and 13 Jbeta primers, the PCR was carried out. The data were produced by immunoSEQ multiplex PCR, yet TCRdb's version contains in-frame clones alone and is incomplete. The sample yields about 96,000 clones, approximately 72% seen once. The sample was PBMCs. The receptor source for this set is a female donor in good health and CMV-seropositive.

The chain carries TRBV29-1 and TRBJ1-1; TRBD1 is a possible D gene (5 bases). There are 13 residues in the CDR3. Looked up from germline, CDR1 is SQVTM and CDR2 is ANQGSEA. V lost 3 bases and J lost 4, with 12 bases in between. Written as DNA, the CDR3 is TGCAGCGTTGAGGGTAAAAGGGGCACTGAAGCTTTCTTT. Protein product: CSVEGKRGTEAFF.

The DNA of the CDR3 is TGTGCCAGCAGCTCCCAGCCCGGGCGGGGGGATCAGCCCCAGCATTTT. This translates into CASSSQPGRGDQPQHF. The rearrangement uses TRBV7-2 and TRBJ1-5; D might be TRBD1 (5 bases). Trimming pared 4 bases from V and 5 bases from J, leaving 18 bases between. CDR1 is SGHTA and CDR2 is FQGNSA in the germline V gene. The CDR3 runs 16 residues. The whole variable domain, filled in from reference TRBV7-2 and TRBJ1-5, reads GAGVSQSPSNKVTEKGKDVELRCDPISGHTALYWYRQSLGQGLEFLIYFQGNSAPDKSGLPSDRFSAERTGGSVSTLTIQRTQQEDSAVYLCASSSQPGRGDQPQHFGDGTRLSIL.

This rearrangement joins TRBV28 to TRBJ1-2; TRBD1 matches 9 bases. Trimming removed 3 bases from V and 4 bases from J; junction bases left unmatched: 9. CDR3 length: 16 amino acids. Germline loops: CDR1 MDHEN, CDR2 SYDVKM. Written as DNA, the CDR3 is TGTGCCAGCAGTTTGGGAGGTACAGGGGGCGGCTATGGCTACACCTTC. It translates to CASSLGGTGGGYGYTF.

This chain connects TRBV4-3 to TRBJ1-5; D is possibly TRBD1 (5 bases). The germline V and J ends were trimmed by 0 bases and 5 bases, with 11 bases remaining between them. CDR3 size: 15 residues. From germline, CDR1 is LGHNA and CDR2 YSLEER. CDR3 sequence (DNA): TGCGCCAGCAGCCAAGACGACAGCGCTCATCAGCCCCAGCATTTT. This translates into CASSQDDSAHQPQHF.

This clone was counted only a few times. V is TRBV7-8 and J is TRBJ2-1, with 7 nucleotides matching TRBD2. Unmatched junction bases numbered 15, after V lost 5 bases and J lost 8 bases. Germline V gene data show CDR1 as SGHVS and CDR2 as FQNEAQ. This CDR3 region has 16 residues. CDR3 sequence reads: CASSARLAVGNHEQFF. CDR3 sequence (DNA): TGTGCCAGCAGCGCCCGCCTAGCGGTAGGAAATCATGAGCAGTTCTTC.

The chain recombines TRBV11-1 with TRBJ1-2, with D possibly being TRBD1 (5 bases). The V end lost 4 bases, the J end lost 5 bases, and 14 bases lay between the germline ends. This CDR3 spans 14 amino acids. Germline values: CDR1 SGHAT, CDR2 FQDESV (reference sequence). This chain's CDR3 is CASSSAWGDYGYTF. In nucleotides, the CDR3 is TGTGCCAGCAGCTCCGCTTGGGGCGATTATGGCTACACCTTC.

The sample holds a few counts of this clone. J is TRBJ1-4 and V is TRBV30; D not resolved. Germline CDR1 reads GTSNPN; CDR2 reads SVGIG (reference sequence). The CDR3 contains 17 residues. Between the trimmed V and J ends, which lost 3 bases and 1 base, there was a span of 18 bases. The CDR3 protein is CAWSRKTTRRTNEKLFF. In DNA form, the CDR3 reads TGTGCCTGGAGCAGAAAGACAACTCGAAGAACTAATGAAAAACTGTTTTTT.

V and J are TRBV4-3 and TRBJ2-7; 9 bases are shared with TRBD1. CDR3 length: 15 residues. CDR1 is LGHNA and CDR2 is YSLEER in the germline V gene. V lost 4 bases, J lost 2 bases, and 6 bases stayed unmatched. DNA of the CDR3: TGCGCCAGCAGCCTGCGGACAGGGGCCCCCTACGAGCAGTACTTC. It is translated as CASSLRTGAPYEQYF.